Presented here are 7 T cell receptor beta chains from one specimen sequenced in a study of blood T cell repertoires in COVID-19. Clones were sequenced by immunoSEQ multiplex PCR, and TCRdb holds only the in-frame ones, with some missing. The table includes more than 300,000 clones, 75% to 90% detected once. The sequenced sample consisted of PBMCs or T cells enriched from blood (not recorded which). These receptors came from a woman aged 45-65 years who had recovered from COVID-19.

The chain combines TRBV21-1 with TRBJ2-1; the D segment call TRBD2 is taken from the table without a DNA check. TRBV21-1 is designated a pseudogene. CDR3 size: 15 residues. The CDR3 is CASSKTSGRANEQFF. The CDR3 nucleotides read TGTGCCAGCAGCAAGACTAGCGGGAGGGCGAATGAGCAGTTCTTC.

The chain is built from TRBV4-2 and TRBJ2-2; a weak D match, TRBD2 (6 bases). Germline loops: CDR1 LGHNA, CDR2 YNFKEQ. The CDR3 is 15 residues long. Trimming removed 0 bases at V and 3 bases at J, with 8 bases between. CDR3 protein: CASSQDERDTGELFF. In DNA, the CDR3 is TGTGCCAGCAGCCAAGACGAGCGGGACACCGGGGAGCTGTTTTTT.

The CDR3 protein is CASSLNRVWDTIYF. Written as DNA, the CDR3 is TGTGCCAGCAGCTTAAACCGGGTCTGGGACACCATATATTTT. The chain recombines TRBV11-2 with TRBJ1-3; D unclear. In germline, CDR1 is SGHAT, CDR2 FQNNGV. CDR3 length: 14 residues. Trimming removed 2 bases at V and 8 bases at J, with 13 bases between.

The V gene is TRBV15, the J gene TRBJ2-7, with D perhaps TRBD1 (5 bases). CDR3 length: 16 residues. Germline V CDR1 and CDR2: LNHNV, YYDKDF (reference sequence). V dropped 1 base and J dropped 0 bases, with 13 bases sitting between them. The CDR3 DNA sequence: TGTGCCACCAGCAGAGGCTGGGGCAGTTCCTCCTACGAGCAGTACTTC. This codes for CATSRGWGSSSYEQYF.

This chain links TRBV12-3 or TRBV12-4 with TRBJ2-5; D is unclear. V was shortened by 7 bases and J by 5 bases, with 14 bases between the two germline ends. This CDR3 is built from 13 residues. In DNA, the CDR3 is TGTGCCAGCACCCGGGTCCCTGGGGAGACCCAGTACTTC. Its protein is CASTRVPGETQYF.

A single count supports this clone. The V and J genes are TRBV6-2 or TRBV6-3 and TRBJ1-2, with D hard to call. Germline V gene lookup returns CDR1 MNHEY and CDR2 SVGEGT. The CDR3 extends over 16 amino acids. The V gene lost 4 bases and the J gene lost 6 bases, with 21 bases spanning the gap. Here the CDR3 reads CASSFSSEGRTHGYTF. The CDR3 DNA is TGTGCCAGCAGTTTTTCGTCCGAGGGCAGGACCCATGGCTACACCTTC.

This chain joins TRBV3-1 (or the pseudogene TRBV3-2) and TRBJ1-1; possibly TRBD1 for D (6 bases). The CDR3 length is 12 residues. V was clipped by 5 bases and J by 8 bases, with 12 bases between them. Looked up from germline, CDR1 is LGHDT and CDR2 is YNNKEL (reference sequence). In DNA form, the CDR3 reads TGTGCCAGCAGCACCACGACAGGAGAAGCTTTCTTT. This encodes CASSTTTGEAFF.